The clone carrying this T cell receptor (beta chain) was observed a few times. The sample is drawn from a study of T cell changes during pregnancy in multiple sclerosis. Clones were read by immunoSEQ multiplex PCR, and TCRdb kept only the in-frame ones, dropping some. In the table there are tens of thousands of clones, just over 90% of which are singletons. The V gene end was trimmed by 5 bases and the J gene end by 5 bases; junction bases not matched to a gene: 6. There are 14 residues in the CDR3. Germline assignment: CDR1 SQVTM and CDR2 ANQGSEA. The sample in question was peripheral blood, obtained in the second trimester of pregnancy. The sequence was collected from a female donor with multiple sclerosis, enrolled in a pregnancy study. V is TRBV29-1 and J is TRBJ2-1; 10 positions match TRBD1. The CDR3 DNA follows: TGCAGCGTTCGGGACAGGGGATTCGACAATGAGCAGTTCTTC. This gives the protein CSVRDRGFDNEQFF.